A single sample is the source of the 9 T cell receptor beta chains below, sequenced in a study of blood T cells in healthy people across ages. Next came a second PCR, run for about 7 to 11 cycles, which used a sample-barcoded 5' primer along with a J-beta primer mix. Each CDR3 protein is one row after TCRdb ran MiXCR on the 5' RACE reads. The sample includes around 1.5 million distinct CDR3 sequences, 40% to 50% of them seen just once. The sample comprised blood. All receptors come from a woman in her late teens or twenties in good health.

V and J are TRBV20-1 and TRBJ2-1; 12 bases agree with TRBD2. The V gene's germline CDR1 is DFQATT and CDR2 SNEGSKA (reference sequence). With V trimmed by 5 bases and J by 6 bases, 8 bases remained unmatched. The CDR3 runs to 15 residues. The CDR3 sequence is CSAQELAGGLNEQFF. CDR3 sequence (DNA): TGCAGTGCTCAGGAACTAGCGGGAGGCCTCAATGAGCAGTTCTTC.

The sample holds one count of this clonotype. The chain couples TRBV6-4 to TRBJ2-7; D gene uncertain. CDR3 length equals 12 residues. Trimming removed 7 bases from V and 0 bases from J, with 7 bases in between. Germline assignment: CDR1 MRHNA and CDR2 SNTAGT. The CDR3 DNA reads TGTGCCAGCATTAGAAGCTCCTACGAGCAGTACTTC. Its protein product is CASIRSSYEQYF.

This clonotype has just a few counts. The chain employs TRBV20-1 and TRBJ2-5, with 11 bases fitting TRBD2. CDR1 DFQATT and CDR2 SNEGSKA come from the germline V gene (reference sequence). There are 13 residues in the CDR3. The J segment lost 5 bases and the V segment lost 6 bases, leaving 5 bases of the junction unmatched. The DNA of the CDR3 is TGCAGTGCATGGCCTAGCGGGAGGGAGACCCAGTACTTC. As protein: CSAWPSGRETQYF.

The gene calls are TRBV18 and TRBJ2-1; 8 bases match TRBD1. Trimming at V came to 6 bases and at J to 15 bases, leaving 7 bases not matched to a gene. The CDR3 covers 11 residues. CDR1 is KGHSH, CDR2 LQKENI, per germline. The CDR3: CASSTGQGAFF. CDR3 sequence (DNA): TGTGCCAGCTCCACTGGACAGGGAGCGTTCTTC.

This clonotype was observed at least ten times. CDR3 residues: CASSPGTSGSSEQFF. The CDR3 DNA reads TGTGCCAGCAGCCCAGGGACTAGCGGGAGTTCTGAGCAGTTCTTC. The rearrangement joins TRBV7-9 to TRBJ2-1, with 14 nucleotides matching TRBD2. V lost 5 bases to trimming and J lost 9 bases; unmatched junction nucleotides: 6. This CDR3 contains 15 residues. CDR1 is SEHNR and CDR2 is FQNEAQ in the germline V gene (reference sequence).

This clonotype was seen only a few times. This chain connects TRBV29-1 to TRBJ2-7; 11 nucleotides line up with TRBD2. The CDR3 sequence is 15 residues long. Germline CDR1 and CDR2: SQVTM and ANQGSEA. V was clipped by 4 bases and J by 7 bases; unmatched bases: 12. CDR3 DNA sequence: TGCAGCGTTGGTTGGAGTAGCGGGGGGGCAGGGGAGCAGTACTTC. As protein: CSVGWSSGGAGEQYF.

The chain recombines TRBV7-9 with TRBJ2-7; 14 bases are shared with TRBD2. The CDR3 is made up of 13 amino acids. CDR1 is SEHNR and CDR2 is FQNEAQ in the germline V gene (reference sequence). The V segment lost 10 bases and the J segment 4 bases; nucleotides outside the gene matches: 3. This CDR3 reads CATGTSGSYEQYF. As DNA, the CDR3 is TGTGCCACCGGGACTAGCGGGAGTTACGAGCAGTACTTC.

In its sample, this clonotype was seen a few times. V is TRBV29-1 and J is TRBJ2-1; weak D call: TRBD1 (6 bases). Trimming removed 3 bases at V and 7 bases at J, with 16 bases between. This CDR3 has 14 residues. Germline V gene sequence: CDR1 SQVTM, CDR2 ANQGSEA. CDR3 protein: CSVEKPGVRNEQFF. CDR3 DNA: TGCAGCGTTGAGAAGCCAGGGGTGAGGAATGAGCAGTTCTTC.

This clonotype was observed a handful of times. This chain joins TRBV30 and TRBJ1-1; 10 bases match TRBD1. With 2 bases clipped from V and 3 bases from J, the junction kept 15 bases outside the gene matches. Looked up from germline, CDR1 is GTSNPN and CDR2 is SVGIG (reference sequence). The CDR3 is 18 amino acids. DNA of the CDR3: TGTGCCTGGAGTAATCCGGGACAGGGGCCCGCGACGTACACTGAAGCTTTCTTT. Translated, it gives CAWSNPGQGPATYTEAFF.